Below, 3 T cell receptor beta chains from the same sample are listed, as sequenced in a study of cytomegalovirus exposure and HLA in healthy donors. Amplification used 60 Vbeta primers and 13 Jbeta primers. Profiling relied on immunoSEQ multiplex PCR, and the TCRdb table lists in-frame clones only, not all of them. The data contain over 40,000 clones, roughly 81% of them seen just once; the ten biggest clones take up around 2.9%. Specimen: PBMCs. These receptor sequences come from a woman aged 35 to 49 in good health and CMV-seropositive.

This chain links TRBV7-9 with TRBJ1-4, with D possibly matching TRBD1 (5 bases). The CDR3 has 14 amino acids. CDR1 and CDR2 (germline): SEHNR, FQNEAQ (reference sequence). The V end was cut by 3 bases, the J end by 4 bases, with 9 bases between. The CDR3 DNA reads TGTGCCAGCAGCTTCTACAGGCATAATGAAAAACTGTTTTTT. Residues: CASSFYRHNEKLFF. The full variable domain, completed using reference TRBV7-9 and TRBJ1-4, is DTGVSQNPRHKITKRGQNVTFRCDPISEHNRLYWYRQTLGQGPEFLTYFQNEAQLEKSRLLSDRFSAERPKGSFSTLEIQRTEQGDSAMYLCASSFYRHNEKLFFGSGTQLSVL.

This clone was observed a few times. The gene calls are TRBV7-3 and TRBJ1-2, with TRBD1 identical over 8 bases. The CDR3 length is 14 residues. Trimming removed 2 bases from V and 3 bases from J; junction bases left unmatched: 2. Looked up from germline, CDR1 is SGHTA and CDR2 is FQGTGA. The CDR3 coding sequence is TGTGCCAGCAGCTTAGGGGGACAGGACTATGGCTACACCTTC. Translation gives CASSLGGQDYGYTF.

The chain combines TRBV5-1 with TRBJ1-2, with unresolved D. CDR1 is SGHRS, CDR2 YFSETQ, per germline. The germline V and J ends were trimmed by 1 base and 2 bases, with 3 bases remaining between them. CDR3 size: 12 residues. CDR3 sequence: CASSLLNYGYTF. The CDR3 bases are TGCGCCAGCAGCTTGCTCAACTATGGCTACACCTTC.